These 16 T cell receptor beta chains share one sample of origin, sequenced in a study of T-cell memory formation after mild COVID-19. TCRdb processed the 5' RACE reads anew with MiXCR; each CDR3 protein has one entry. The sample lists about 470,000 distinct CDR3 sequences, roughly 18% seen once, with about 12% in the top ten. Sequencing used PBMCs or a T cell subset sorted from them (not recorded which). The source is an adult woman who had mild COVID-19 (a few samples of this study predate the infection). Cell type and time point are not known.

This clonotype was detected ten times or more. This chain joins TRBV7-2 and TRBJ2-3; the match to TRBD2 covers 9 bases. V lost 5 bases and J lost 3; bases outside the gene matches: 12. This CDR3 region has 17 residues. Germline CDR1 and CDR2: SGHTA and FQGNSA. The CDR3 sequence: CASSAHPGTSWTDTQYF. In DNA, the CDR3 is TGTGCCAGCAGCGCCCACCCCGGGACTAGCTGGACAGATACGCAGTATTTT.

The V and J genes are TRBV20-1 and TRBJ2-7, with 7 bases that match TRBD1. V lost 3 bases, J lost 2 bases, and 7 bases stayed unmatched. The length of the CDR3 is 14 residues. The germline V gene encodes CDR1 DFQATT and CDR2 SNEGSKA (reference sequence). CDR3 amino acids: CSASGDRVAYEQYF. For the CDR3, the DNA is TGCAGTGCTAGCGGAGACAGGGTAGCCTACGAGCAGTACTTC.

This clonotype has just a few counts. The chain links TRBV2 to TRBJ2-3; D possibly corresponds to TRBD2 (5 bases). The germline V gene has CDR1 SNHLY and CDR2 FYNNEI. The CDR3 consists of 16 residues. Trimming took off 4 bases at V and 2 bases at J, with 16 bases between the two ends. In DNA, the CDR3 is TGTGCCAGCAGTGGAGTGGGCGGAGGACTCACAGATACGCAGTATTTT. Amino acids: CASSGVGGGLTDTQYF.

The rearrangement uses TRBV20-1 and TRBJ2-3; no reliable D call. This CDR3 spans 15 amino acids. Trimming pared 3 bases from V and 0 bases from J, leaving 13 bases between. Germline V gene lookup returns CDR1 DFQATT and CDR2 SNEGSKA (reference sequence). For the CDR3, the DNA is TGCAGTGCTAGTGGCTTGCCCCTGAGCACAGATACGCAGTATTTT. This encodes CSASGLPLSTDTQYF.

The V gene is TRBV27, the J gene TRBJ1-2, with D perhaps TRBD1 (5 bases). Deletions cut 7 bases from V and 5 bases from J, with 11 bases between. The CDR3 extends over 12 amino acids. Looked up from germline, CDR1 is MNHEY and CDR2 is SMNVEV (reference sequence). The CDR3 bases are TGTGCCAGCAAACAACCAGGGTATGGCTACACCTTC. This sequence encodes CASKQPGYGYTF.

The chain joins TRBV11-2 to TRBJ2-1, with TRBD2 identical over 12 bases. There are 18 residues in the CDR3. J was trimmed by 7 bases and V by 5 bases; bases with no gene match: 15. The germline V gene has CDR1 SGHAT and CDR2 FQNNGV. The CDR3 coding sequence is TGTGCCAGCAGCCGAACCCGACGGACTAGCGGGATGAGGAATGAGCAGTTCTTC. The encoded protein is CASSRTRRTSGMRNEQFF.

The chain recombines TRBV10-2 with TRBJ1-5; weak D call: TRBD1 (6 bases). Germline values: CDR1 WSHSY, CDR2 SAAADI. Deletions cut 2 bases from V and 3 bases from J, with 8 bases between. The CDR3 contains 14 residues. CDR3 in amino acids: CASSEQGLNQPQHF. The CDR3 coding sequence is TGCGCCAGCAGTGAGCAGGGGCTCAATCAGCCCCAGCATTTT.

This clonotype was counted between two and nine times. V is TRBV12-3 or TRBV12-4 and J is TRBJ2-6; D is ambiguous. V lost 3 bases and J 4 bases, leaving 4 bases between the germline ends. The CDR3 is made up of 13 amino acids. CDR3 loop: CASSFDGANVLTF. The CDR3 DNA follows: TGTGCCAGCAGTTTTGACGGGGCCAACGTCCTGACTTTC.

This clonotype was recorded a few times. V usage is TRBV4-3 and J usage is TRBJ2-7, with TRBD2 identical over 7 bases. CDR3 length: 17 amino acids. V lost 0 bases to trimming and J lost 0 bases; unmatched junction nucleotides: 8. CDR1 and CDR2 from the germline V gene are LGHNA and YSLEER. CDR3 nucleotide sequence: TGCGCCAGCAGCCAAGATTGGGATAGCGGGTACTCCTACGAGCAGTACTTC. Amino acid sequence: CASSQDWDSGYSYEQYF.

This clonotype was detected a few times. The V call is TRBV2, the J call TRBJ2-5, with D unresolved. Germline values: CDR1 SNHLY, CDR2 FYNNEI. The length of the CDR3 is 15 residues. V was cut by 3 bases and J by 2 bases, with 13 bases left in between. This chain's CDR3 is CASSDSLRPQETQYF. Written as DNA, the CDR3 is TGTGCCAGCAGTGATTCCCTGCGGCCTCAAGAGACCCAGTACTTC. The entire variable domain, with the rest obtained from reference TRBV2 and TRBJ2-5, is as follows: EPEVTQTPSHQVTQMGQEVILRCVPISNHLYFYWYRQILGQKVEFLVSFYNNEISEKSEIFDDQFSVERPDGSNFTLKIRSTKLEDSAMYFCASSDSLRPQETQYFGPGTRLLVL.

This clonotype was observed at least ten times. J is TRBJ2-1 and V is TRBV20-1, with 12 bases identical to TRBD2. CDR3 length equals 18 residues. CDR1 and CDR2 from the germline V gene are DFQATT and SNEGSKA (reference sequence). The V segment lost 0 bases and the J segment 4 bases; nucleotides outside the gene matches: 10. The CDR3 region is CSARDSSSGRAGYNEQFF. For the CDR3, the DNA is TGCAGTGCTAGAGATAGCTCTAGCGGGAGGGCCGGATACAATGAGCAGTTCTTC.

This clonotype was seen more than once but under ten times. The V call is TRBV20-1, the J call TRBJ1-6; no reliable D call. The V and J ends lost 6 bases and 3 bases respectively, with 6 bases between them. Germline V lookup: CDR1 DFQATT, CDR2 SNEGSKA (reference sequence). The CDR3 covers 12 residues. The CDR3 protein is CSAANYNSPLHF. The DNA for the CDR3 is TGCAGTGCGGCCAACTATAATTCACCCCTCCACTTT.

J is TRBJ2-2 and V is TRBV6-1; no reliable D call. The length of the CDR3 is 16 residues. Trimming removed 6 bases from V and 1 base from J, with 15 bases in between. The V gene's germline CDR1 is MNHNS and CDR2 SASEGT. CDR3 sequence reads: CASRKAGSRNTGELFF. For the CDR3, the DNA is TGTGCCAGCAGAAAAGCCGGGTCCAGGAACACCGGGGAGCTGTTTTTT.

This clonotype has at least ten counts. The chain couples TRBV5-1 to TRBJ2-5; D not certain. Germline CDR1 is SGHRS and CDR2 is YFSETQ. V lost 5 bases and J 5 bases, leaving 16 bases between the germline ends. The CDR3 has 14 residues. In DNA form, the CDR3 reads TGCGCCAGCAGTCGCACAGATAAGGCGGAGACCCAGTACTTC. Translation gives CASSRTDKAETQYF.

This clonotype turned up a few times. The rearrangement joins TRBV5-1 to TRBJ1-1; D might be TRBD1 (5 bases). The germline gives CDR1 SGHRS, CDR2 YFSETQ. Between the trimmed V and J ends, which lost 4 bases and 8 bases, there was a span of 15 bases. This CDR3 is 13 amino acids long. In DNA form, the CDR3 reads TGCGCCAGCAGCGATCTGAGGGGCGGAGAAGCTTTCTTT. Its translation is CASSDLRGGEAFF. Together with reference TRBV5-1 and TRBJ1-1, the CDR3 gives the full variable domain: KAGVTQTPRYLIKTRGQQVTLSCSPISGHRSVSWYQQTPGQGLQFLFEYFSETQRNKGNFPGRFSGRQFSNSRSEMNVSTLELGDSALYLCASSDLRGGEAFFGQGTRLTVV.

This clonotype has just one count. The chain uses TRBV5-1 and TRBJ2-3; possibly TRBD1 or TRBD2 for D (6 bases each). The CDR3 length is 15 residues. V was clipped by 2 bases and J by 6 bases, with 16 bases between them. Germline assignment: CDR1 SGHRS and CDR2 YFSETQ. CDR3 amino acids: CASSLRGANPDTQYF. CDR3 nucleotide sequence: TGCGCCAGCAGCTTAAGGGGGGCCAATCCCGATACGCAGTATTTT.